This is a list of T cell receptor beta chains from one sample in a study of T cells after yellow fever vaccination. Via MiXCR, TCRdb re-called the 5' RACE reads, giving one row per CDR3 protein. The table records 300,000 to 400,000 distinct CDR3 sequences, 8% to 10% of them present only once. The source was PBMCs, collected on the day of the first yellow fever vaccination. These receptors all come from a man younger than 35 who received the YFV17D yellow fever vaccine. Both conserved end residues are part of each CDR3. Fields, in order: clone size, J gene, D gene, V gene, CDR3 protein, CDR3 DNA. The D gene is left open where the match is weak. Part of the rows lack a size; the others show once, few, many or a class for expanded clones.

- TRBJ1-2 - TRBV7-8 CASSLRGANYGYTF TGTGCCAGCAGCTTACGGGGAGCTAACTATGGCTACACCTTC
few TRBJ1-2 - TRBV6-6 CASSYLANYGYTF TGTGCCAGCAGTTACCTAGCTAACTATGGCTACACCTTC
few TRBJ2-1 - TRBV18 CASSRFLSLKSYNEQFF TGTGCCAGCTCGCGGTTCCTATCTCTCAAGTCCTACAATGAGCAGTTCTTC
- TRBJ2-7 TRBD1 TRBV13 CASRTGTGIYEQYF TGTGCCAGCAGAACCGGGACAGGGATCTACGAGCAGTACTTC
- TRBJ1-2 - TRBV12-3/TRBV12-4 CASSLGGAFYGYTF TGTGCCAGCAGTTTAGGGGGCGCTTTCTATGGCTACACCTTC
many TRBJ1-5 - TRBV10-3 CAISPRALDQPQHF TGTGCCATCAGTCCCCGGGCTCTAGATCAGCCCCAGCATTTT
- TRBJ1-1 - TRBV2 CASSEWGTEAFF TGTGCCAGCAGTGAATGGGGAACTGAAGCTTTCTTT
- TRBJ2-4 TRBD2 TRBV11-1 CASSSTDSSGGPGNIQYF TGTGCCAGCAGCTCGACAGATTCTAGCGGGGGGCCGGGAAACATTCAGTACTTC
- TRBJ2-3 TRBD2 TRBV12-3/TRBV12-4 CASSLTSGGAKDTQYF TGTGCCAGCAGTTTAACTAGCGGGGGGGCTAAAGATACGCAGTATTTT
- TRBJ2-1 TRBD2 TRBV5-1 CASTGTIRDNEQFF TGCGCCAGCACCGGGACTATAAGGGACAATGAGCAGTTCTTC
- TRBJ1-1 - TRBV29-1 CSVELNTEAFF TGCAGCGTGGAACTGAACACTGAAGCTTTCTTT
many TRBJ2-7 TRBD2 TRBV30 CALERGLAGIYEQYF TGTGCCCTGGAACGCGGACTAGCGGGCATCTACGAGCAGTACTTC
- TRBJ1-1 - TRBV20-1 CSARDPRGEGPFF TGCAGTGCTAGAGACCCCCGCGGGGAGGGGCCTTTCTTT
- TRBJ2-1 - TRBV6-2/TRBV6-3 CASTAGRQQFF TGTGCCAGCACGGCGGGCAGGCAGCAGTTCTTC
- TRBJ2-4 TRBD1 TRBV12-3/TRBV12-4 CASTRRTGSDIQYF TGTGCCAGCACCCGCCGGACAGGGAGTGACATTCAGTACTTC
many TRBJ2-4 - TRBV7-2 CASSLQGGNIQYF TGTGCCAGCAGCTTACAGGGTGGAAACATTCAGTACTTC
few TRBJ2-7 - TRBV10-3 CAARSQVGPYEQYF TGTGCCGCACGATCCCAAGTGGGTCCCTACGAGCAGTACTTC
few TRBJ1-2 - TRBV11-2 CASSLWVFRYGYTF TGTGCCAGCAGCTTATGGGTGTTTCGCTATGGCTACACCTTC
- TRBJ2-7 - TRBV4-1 CASSQGGTSRAEQYF TGCGCCAGCAGCCAAGGGGGGACATCCCGCGCCGAGCAGTACTTC
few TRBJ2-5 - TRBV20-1 CSASKGGETQYF TGCAGTGCTAGTAAGGGAGGAGAGACCCAGTACTTC
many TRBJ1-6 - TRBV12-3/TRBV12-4 CASSFGGSPLHF TGTGCCAGCAGTTTTGGCGGTTCACCCCTCCACTTT
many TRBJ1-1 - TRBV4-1 CASSQDRGGEAFF TGCGCCAGCAGCCAAGATCGAGGAGGTGAAGCTTTCTTT
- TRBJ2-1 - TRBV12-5 CASGPTGSYNEQFF TGTGCTAGTGGTCCCACCGGCTCCTACAATGAGCAGTTCTTC
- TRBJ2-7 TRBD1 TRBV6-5 CASSTRQGPYEQYF TGTGCCAGCAGTACCCGACAGGGGCCATACGAGCAGTACTTC
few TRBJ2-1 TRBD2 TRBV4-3 CASSQEGGGALDEQFF TGCGCCAGCAGCCAAGAAGGCGGGGGGGCTCTCGATGAGCAGTTCTTC
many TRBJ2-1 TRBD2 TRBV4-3 CASSQDSSRGLGHNEQFF TGCGCCAGCAGCCAAGATAGTTCACGGGGACTAGGCCATAATGAGCAGTTCTTC
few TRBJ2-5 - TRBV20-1 CSATVAASNQETQYF TGCAGTGCTACCGTAGCGGCATCGAACCAAGAGACCCAGTACTTC
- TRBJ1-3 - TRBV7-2 CASSLLGRNTIYF TGTGCCAGCAGCTTACTGGGGAGAAACACCATATATTTT
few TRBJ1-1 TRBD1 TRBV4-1 CASSQWTGKARWAFF TGCGCCAGCAGCCAATGGACAGGGAAGGCCCGGTGGGCTTTCTTT
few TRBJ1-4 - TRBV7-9 CASSPGWDEKLFF TGTGCCAGCAGCCCCGGGTGGGATGAAAAACTGTTTTTT
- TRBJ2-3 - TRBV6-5 CASSYEGLGGTDTQYF TGTGCCAGCAGTTACGAAGGATTGGGCGGCACAGATACGCAGTATTTT
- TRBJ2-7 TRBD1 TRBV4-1 CASSRGQGAAYEQYF TGCGCCAGCAGCCGCGGACAGGGGGCAGCCTACGAGCAGTACTTC
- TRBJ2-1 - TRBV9 CASSTGDILRRNEQFF TGTGCCAGCAGCACTGGGGACATCCTTCGCCGGAATGAGCAGTTCTTC